This T cell receptor (beta chain) was captured by sequencing in a study of OX40 agonist ivuxolimab in advanced cancers. Background for the entire study: Ivuxolimab was a fully human IgG2 agonistic monoclonal antibody targeting the costimulatory receptor OX40 (CD134). The monotherapy dose-escalation portion (N of about 50 patients) of the phase I ivuxolimab trial is reported in the paper. Three dose-escalation patients achieved partial responses, one with hepatocellular carcinoma and two with cutaneous melanoma. In the dose-escalation cohort, 75% to 85% of patients were male, and the mean age was approximately 60 years with a range of about 20 to 90. Prior anti-PD-1, anti-PD-L1 or anti-CTLA-4 therapy was permitted, and checkpoint inhibitors had been received by roughly 40% of dose-escalation patients. Peripheral TCRbeta sequencing aimed to test whether ivuxolimab altered TCR sequence diversity and caused clonal T-cell expansion. Intravenous ivuxolimab was administered to patients every 2 weeks at six dose levels: 0.01, 0.1, 0.3, 1.5, 3 and 10 mg/kg. Among the 50 to 55 dose-escalation patients, about 19 had hepatocellular carcinoma, roughly 15 melanoma, 9 renal cell carcinoma and 9 head and neck cancer. The research as a whole found: At doses of 0.1 to 3.0 mg/kg, clonal expansion of both CD4+ and CD8+ T cells in blood was seen between baseline and week 6. Partial responders in the 0.1-3.0 mg/kg groups had among the lowest normalized peripheral clonal expansion, especially among CD8+ T cells. The antigen specificity of the clonally expanded peripheral T cells was not determined. Low levels of normalized T-cell clonal expansion were also seen in some patients who did not respond. On average, CD8+ T cells showed more expanded clones than CD4+ T cells after ivuxolimab.

Patients with autoimmune disease history or receiving systemic immunosuppression were excluded from the trial. Peripheral blood for TCR sequencing was collected from all dose cohorts at baseline, on cycle 4 day 1, and on cycle 7 day 1. The samples were drawn from a first-in-human, open-label, multicenter phase I dose-escalation trial of ivuxolimab. Adults with locally advanced or metastatic melanoma, renal cell, hepatocellular, or head and neck squamous cell carcinoma were enrolled in the trial. Before TCR sequencing, CD4+ and CD8+ T cells were separately sorted from peripheral blood. In regard to this clone: What antigen it recognizes has not been identified. No base qualities exist here, and no much larger clone lies one base off it.

Genomic DNA was extracted from sorted cells for sequencing of the TCRbeta CDR3 region. The immunoSEQ Assay was used for sequencing of TCRbeta CDR3 regions. In its TCRdb copy, this immuneACCESS table keeps in-frame sequences only and misses some clones. Where compared with another copy, unresolved V genes explain less than half of these, and the others have no known cause. This sample comprises 60,000 or so clones, around 88% of them detected only once. The biggest ten clones account for 0.7% to 0.9% of the sample. The germline ends are 13 bases apart after V is trimmed by 7 bases and J by 7 bases. Its CDR3 holds 12 amino acids, cysteine through phenylalanine. The CDR3 DNA has 36 bases and is translated from base 1. The germline V gene sets CDR1 to SQVTM and CDR2 to ANQGSEA.

The TCR originated in an adult with an advanced solid tumor such as melanoma, head and neck, liver or kidney cancer. This chain is built from TRBV29-1 and TRBJ2-2, with the D gene too uncertain to name. The sample here was CD4+ or CD8+ T cells sorted from blood, taken in a trial of the OX40 agonist ivuxolimab. Here is the DNA: TGCAGCGCCGGGTCACCCAGCGGGGAGCTGTTTTTT. This gives the protein CSAGSPSGELFF.